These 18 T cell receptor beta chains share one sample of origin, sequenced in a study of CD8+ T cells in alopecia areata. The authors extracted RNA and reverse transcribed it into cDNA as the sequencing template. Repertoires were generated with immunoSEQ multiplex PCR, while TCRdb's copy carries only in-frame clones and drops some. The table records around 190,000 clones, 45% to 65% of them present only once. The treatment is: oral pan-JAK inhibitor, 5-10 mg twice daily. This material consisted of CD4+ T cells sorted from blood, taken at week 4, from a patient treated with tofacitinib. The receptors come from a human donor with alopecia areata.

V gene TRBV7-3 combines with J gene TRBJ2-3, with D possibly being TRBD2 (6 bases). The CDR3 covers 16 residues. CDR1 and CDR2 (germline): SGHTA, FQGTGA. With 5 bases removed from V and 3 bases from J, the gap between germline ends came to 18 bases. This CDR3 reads CASSLQAGTVTDTQYF. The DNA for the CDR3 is TGTGCCAGCAGCCTCCAGGCGGGAACGGTGACAGATACGCAGTATTTT.

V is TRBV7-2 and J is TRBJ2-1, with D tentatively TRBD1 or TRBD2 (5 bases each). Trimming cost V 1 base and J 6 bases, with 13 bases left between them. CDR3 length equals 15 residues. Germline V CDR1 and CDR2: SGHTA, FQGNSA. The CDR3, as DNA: TGTGCCAGCAGCTTAGGAACGGGACCCCTCAATGAGCAGTTCTTC. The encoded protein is CASSLGTGPLNEQFF.

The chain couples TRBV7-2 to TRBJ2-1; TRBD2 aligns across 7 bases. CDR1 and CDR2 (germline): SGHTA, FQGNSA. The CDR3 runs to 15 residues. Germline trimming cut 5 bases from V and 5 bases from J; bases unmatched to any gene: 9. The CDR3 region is CASSPMLADHNEQFF. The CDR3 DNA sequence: TGTGCCAGCAGCCCCATGCTAGCGGACCACAATGAGCAGTTCTTC.

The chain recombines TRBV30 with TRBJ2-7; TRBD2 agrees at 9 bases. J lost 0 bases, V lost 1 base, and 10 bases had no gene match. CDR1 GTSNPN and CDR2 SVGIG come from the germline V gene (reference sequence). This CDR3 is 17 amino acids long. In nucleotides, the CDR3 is TGTGCCTGGAGTGGGGCAAGCGGGAGGACTCTCTCCTACGAGCAGTACTTC. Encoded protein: CAWSGASGRTLSYEQYF.

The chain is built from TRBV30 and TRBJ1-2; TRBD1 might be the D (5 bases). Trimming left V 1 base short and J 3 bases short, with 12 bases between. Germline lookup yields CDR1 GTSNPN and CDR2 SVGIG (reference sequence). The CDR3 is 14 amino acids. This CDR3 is CAWSGGTWDYGYTF. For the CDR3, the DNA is TGTGCCTGGAGTGGGGGCACCTGGGACTATGGCTACACCTTC.

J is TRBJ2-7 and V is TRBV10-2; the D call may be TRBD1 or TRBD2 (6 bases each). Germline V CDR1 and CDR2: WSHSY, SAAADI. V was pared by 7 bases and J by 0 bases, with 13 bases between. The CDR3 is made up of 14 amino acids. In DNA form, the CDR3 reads TGCGCCAGCACCCGAGGGGGGACCTCCTACGAGCAGTACTTC. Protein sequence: CASTRGGTSYEQYF.

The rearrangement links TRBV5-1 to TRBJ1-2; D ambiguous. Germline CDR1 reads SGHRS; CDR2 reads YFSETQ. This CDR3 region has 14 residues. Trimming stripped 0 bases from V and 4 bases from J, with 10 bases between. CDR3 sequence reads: CASSLAPQIYGYTF. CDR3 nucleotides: TGCGCCAGCAGCTTGGCGCCACAGATCTATGGCTACACCTTC.

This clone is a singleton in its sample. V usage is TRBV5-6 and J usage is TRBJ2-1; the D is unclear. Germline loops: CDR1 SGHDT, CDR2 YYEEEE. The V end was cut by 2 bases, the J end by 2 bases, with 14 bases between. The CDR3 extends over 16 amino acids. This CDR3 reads CASSLVETVPYNEQFF. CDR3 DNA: TGTGCCAGCAGCTTAGTAGAAACGGTCCCCTACAATGAGCAGTTCTTC.

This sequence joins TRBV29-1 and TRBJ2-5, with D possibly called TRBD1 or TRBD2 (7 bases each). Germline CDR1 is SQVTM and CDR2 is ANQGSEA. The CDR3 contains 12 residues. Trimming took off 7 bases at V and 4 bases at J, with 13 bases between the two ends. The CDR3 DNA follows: TGCAGCGCCCAGGGGGGGGTAGAGACCCAGTACTTC. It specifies CSAQGGVETQYF.

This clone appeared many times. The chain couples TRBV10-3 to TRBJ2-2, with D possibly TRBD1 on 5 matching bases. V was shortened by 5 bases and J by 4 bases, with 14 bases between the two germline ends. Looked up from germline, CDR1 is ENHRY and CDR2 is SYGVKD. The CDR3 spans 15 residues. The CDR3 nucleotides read TGTGCCATCAGTACACAGGAGCCGGGCACCGGGGAGCTGTTTTTT. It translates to CAISTQEPGTGELFF.

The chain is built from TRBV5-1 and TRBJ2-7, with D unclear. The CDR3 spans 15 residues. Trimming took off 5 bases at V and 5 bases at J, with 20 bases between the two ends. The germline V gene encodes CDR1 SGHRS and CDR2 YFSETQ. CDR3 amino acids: CASSRSTPPWDEQYF. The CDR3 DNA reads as TGCGCCAGCAGTCGGTCGACCCCCCCTTGGGACGAGCAGTACTTC.

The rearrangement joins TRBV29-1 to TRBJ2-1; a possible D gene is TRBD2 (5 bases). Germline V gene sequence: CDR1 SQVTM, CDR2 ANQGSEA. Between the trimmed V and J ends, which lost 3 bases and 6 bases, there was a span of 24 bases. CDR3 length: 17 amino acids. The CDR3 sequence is CSVDPLVESGYLNEQFF. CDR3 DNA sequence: TGCAGCGTTGACCCCTTGGTGGAAAGCGGATACCTCAATGAGCAGTTCTTC.

The CDR3 region has the DNA TGCAGCGTTCTCGACAGTTCCAACTACGAGCAGTACTTC. Encoded protein: CSVLDSSNYEQYF. This chain connects TRBV29-1 to TRBJ2-7, with D possibly TRBD1 on 5 matching bases. The germline V gene encodes CDR1 SQVTM and CDR2 ANQGSEA. The CDR3 consists of 13 residues. Trimming stripped 5 bases from V and 3 bases from J, with 14 bases between.

The CDR3 spells CASSLARVHEQYF. The CDR3 DNA is TGTGCCAGCAGCTTAGCGCGAGTCCACGAGCAGTACTTC. J is TRBJ2-7 and V is TRBV7-2; no firm D call. Germline CDR1 is SGHTA and CDR2 is FQGNSA. The CDR3 covers 13 residues. V was shortened by 0 bases and J by 5 bases, with 8 bases between the two germline ends.

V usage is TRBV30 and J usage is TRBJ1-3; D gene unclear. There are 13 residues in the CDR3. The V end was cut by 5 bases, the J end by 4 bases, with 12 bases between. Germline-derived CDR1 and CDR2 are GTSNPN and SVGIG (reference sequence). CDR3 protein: CAWGSGNGNTIYF. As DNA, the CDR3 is TGTGCCTGGGGCTCCGGGAACGGAAACACCATATATTTT. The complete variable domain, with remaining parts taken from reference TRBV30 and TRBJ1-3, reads SQTIHQWPATLVQPVGSPLSLECTVEGTSNPNLYWYRQAAGRGLQLLFYSVGIGQISSEVPQNLSASRPQDRQFILSSKKLLLSDSGFYLCAWGSGNGNTIYFGEGSWLTVV.

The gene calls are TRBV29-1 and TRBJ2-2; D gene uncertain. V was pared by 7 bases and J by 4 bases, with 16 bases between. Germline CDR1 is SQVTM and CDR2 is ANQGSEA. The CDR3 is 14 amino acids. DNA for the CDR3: TGCAGCGCCGGCGCGGCAGCCCTCACCGGGGAGCTGTTTTTT. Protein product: CSAGAAALTGELFF.

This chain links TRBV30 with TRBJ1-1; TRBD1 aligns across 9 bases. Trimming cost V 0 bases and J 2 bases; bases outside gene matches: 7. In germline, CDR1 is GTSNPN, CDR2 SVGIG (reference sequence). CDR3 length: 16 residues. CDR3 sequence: CAWSVIKTGGNTEAFF. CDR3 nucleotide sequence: TGTGCCTGGAGTGTTATAAAGACAGGGGGAAACACTGAAGCTTTCTTT.

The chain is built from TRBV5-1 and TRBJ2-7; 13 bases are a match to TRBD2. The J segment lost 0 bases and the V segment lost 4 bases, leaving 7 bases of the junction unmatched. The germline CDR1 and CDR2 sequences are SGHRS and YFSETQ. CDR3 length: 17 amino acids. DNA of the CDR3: TGCGCCAGCAGCCCGGGACTAGCGGGGCAATTCTCCTACGAGCAGTACTTC. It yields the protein CASSPGLAGQFSYEQYF.